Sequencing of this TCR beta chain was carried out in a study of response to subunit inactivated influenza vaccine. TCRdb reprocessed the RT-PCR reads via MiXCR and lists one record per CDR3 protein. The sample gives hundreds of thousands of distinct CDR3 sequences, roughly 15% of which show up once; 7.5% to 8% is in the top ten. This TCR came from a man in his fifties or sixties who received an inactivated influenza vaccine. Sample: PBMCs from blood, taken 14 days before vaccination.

The CDR3 reads CSARAREGTDTQYF. CDR3 nucleotides: TGCAGTGCTAGAGCCAGAGAAGGGACAGATACGCAGTATTTT. J is TRBJ2-3 and V is TRBV20-1; D ambiguous. V lost 1 base and J lost 3, with 11 bases in between. The germline V gene encodes CDR1 DFQATT and CDR2 SNEGSKA (reference sequence). The CDR3 has 14 residues.